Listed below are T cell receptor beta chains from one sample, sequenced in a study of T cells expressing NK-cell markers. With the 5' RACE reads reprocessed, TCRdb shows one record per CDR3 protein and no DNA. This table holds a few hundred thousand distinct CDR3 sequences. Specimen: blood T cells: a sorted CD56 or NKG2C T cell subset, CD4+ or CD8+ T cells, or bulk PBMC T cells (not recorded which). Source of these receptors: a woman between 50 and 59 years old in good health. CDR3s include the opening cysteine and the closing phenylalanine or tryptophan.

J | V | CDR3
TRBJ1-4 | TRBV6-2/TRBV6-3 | CASSYSMRRLKLFF
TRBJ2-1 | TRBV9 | CASSVELSQNEQFF
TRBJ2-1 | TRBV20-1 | CSAHSGTVISEQFF
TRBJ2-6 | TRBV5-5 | CASSYVQPSGANVLTF
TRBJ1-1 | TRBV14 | CASQDSNRYEAFF
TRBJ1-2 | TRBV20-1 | CSAREGRTYGYTF
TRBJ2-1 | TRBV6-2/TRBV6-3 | CASSYSPPAGVYNEQFF
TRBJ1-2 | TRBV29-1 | CSVYPAYGYTF
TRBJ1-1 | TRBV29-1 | CSCSEGATEAFF
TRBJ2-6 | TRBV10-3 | CAISDSGTQRANVLTF
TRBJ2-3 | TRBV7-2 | CASSYRPADTQYF
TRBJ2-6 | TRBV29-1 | CSVGTSGRSTGANVLTF
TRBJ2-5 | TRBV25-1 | CASSARLAGGVSGAQYF
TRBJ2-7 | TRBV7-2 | CASSTWDLPYEQYF